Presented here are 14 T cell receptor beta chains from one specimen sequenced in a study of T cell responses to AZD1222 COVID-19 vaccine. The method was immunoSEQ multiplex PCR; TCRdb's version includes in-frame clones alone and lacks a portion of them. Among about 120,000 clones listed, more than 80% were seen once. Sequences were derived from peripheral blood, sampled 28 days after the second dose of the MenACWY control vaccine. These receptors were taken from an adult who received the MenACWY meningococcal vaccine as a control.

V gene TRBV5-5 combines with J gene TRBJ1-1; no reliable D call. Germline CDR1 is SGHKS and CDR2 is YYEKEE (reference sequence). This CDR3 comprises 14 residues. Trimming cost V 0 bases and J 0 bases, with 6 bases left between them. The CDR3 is CASSLAGMNTEAFF. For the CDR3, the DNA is TGTGCCAGCAGCTTGGCCGGGATGAACACTGAAGCTTTCTTT.

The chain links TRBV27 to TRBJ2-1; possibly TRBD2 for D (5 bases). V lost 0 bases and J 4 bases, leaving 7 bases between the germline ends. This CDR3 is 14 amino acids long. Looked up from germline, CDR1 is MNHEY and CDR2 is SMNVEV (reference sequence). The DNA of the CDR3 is TGTGCCAGCAGTTTATCGCGGGCTTACAATGAGCAGTTCTTC. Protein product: CASSLSRAYNEQFF.

The CDR3 is CASSPPGPNNEQFF. CDR3 nucleotide sequence: TGTGCCAGCTCACCACCCGGGCCGAACAATGAGCAGTTCTTC. The chain couples TRBV18 to TRBJ2-1, with unresolved D. The CDR3 contains 14 residues. Germline CDR1 and CDR2: KGHSH and LQKENI. V lost 0 bases and J 5 bases, leaving 8 bases between the germline ends.

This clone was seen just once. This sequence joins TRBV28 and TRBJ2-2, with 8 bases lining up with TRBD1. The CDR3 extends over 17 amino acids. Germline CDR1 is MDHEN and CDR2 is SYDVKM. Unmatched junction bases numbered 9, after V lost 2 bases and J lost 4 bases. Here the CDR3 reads CASSLVTGGFFTGELFF. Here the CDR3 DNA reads TGTGCCAGCAGTTTAGTTACAGGGGGTTTCTTCACCGGGGAGCTGTTTTTT.

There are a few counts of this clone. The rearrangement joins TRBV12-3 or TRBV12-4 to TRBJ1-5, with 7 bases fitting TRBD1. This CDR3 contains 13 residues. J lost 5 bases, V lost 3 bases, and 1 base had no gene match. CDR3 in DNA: TGTGCCAGCAGTTTCACAGGGGATCAGCCCCAGCATTTT. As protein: CASSFTGDQPQHF.

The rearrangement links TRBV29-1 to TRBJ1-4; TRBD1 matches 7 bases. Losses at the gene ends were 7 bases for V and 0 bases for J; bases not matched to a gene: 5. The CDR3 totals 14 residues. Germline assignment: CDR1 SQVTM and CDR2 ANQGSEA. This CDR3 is CSAGTDATNEKLFF. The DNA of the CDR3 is TGCAGCGCCGGGACAGATGCAACTAATGAAAAACTGTTTTTT.

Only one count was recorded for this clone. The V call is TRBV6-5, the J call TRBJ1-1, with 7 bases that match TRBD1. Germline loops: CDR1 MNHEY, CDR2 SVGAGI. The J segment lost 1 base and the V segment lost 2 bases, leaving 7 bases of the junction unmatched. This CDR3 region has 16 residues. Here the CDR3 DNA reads TGTGCCAGCAGTTACCGTCGGGCAGGGGGGAACACTGAAGCTTTCTTT. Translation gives CASSYRRAGGNTEAFF.

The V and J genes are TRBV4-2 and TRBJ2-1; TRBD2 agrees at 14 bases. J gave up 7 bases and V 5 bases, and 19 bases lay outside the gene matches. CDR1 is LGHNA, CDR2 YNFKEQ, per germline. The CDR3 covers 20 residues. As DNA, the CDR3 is TGTGCCAGCAGCGAAAGAAGAATAGGGACTAGCGGGGGCCTTTTTAATGAGCAGTTCTTC. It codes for CASSERRIGTSGGLFNEQFF.

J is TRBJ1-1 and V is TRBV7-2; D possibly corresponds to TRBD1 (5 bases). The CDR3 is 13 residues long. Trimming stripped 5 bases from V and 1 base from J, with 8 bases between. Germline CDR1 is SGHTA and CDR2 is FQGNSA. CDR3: CASSRGGNTEAFF. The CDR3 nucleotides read TGTGCCAGCAGCCGCGGGGGGAACACTGAAGCTTTCTTT.

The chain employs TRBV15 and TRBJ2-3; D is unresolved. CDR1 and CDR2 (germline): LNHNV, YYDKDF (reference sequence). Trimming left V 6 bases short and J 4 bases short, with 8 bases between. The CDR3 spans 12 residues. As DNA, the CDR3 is TGTGCCACCAGACAGTATTCAGATACGCAGTATTTT. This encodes CATRQYSDTQYF.

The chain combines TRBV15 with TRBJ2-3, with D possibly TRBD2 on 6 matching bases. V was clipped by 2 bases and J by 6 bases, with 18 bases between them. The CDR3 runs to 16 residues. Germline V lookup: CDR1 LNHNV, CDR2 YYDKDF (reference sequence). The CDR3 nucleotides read TGTGCCACCAGCAGACGGCGGGGCGGGGCTAGGGATACGCAGTATTTT. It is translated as CATSRRRGGARDTQYF.

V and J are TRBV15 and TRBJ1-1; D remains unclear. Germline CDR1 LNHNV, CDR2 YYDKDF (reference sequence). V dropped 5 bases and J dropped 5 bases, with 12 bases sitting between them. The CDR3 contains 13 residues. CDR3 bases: TGTGCCACCAGCCCCTTCCGCCAGACTGAAGCTTTCTTT. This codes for CATSPFRQTEAFF. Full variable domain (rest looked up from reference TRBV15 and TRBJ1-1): DAMVIQNPRYQVTQFGKPVTLSCSQTLNHNVMYWYQQKSSQAPKLLFHYYDKDFNNEADTPDNFQSRRPNTSFCFLDIRSPGLGDTAMYLCATSPFRQTEAFFGQGTRLTVV.

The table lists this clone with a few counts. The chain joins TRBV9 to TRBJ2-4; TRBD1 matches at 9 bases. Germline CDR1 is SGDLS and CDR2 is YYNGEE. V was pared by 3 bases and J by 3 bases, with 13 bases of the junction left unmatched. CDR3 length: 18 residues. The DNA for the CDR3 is TGTGCCAGCAGCGAGCCGCGGGACAGGGTCGAGGACAAAAACATTCAGTACTTC. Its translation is CASSEPRDRVEDKNIQYF. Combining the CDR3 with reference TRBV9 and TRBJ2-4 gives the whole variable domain DSGVTQTPKHLITATGQRVTLRCSPRSGDLSVYWYQQSLDQGLQFLIQYYNGEERAKGNILERFSAQQFPDLHSELNLSSLELGDSALYFCASSEPRDRVEDKNIQYFGAGTRLSVL.

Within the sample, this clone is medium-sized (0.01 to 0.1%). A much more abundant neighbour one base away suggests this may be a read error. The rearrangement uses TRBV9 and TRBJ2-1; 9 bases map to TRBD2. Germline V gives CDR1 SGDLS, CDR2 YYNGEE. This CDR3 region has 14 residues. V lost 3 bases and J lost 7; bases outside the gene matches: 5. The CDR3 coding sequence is TGTGCCAGCAGCGGCGGGGGGGCGACAAATGAGCAGTTCTTC. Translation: CASSGGGATNEQFF.